These 17 T cell receptor beta chains were all obtained from the same sample, sequenced in a study of blood T cell repertoires in COVID-19. Here immunoSEQ multiplex PCR was the method, and the copy in TCRdb shows in-frame clones only, minus some. The sample contains a few hundred thousand clones, approximately 90% of which appear only once. The sequencing sample was made of peripheral blood. The receptors stem from a woman aged 25 to 39 who had recovered from COVID-19.

The V gene is TRBV5-4, the J gene TRBJ1-2; possibly TRBD1 for D (5 bases). The CDR3 is 15 residues long. V lost 0 bases to trimming and J lost 5 bases, with 14 bases between them. The V gene's germline CDR1 is SGHNT and CDR2 YYREEE (reference sequence). The CDR3 is CASSLARGGYYGYTF. Written as DNA, the CDR3 is TGTGCCAGCAGCTTGGCGAGGGGAGGGTATTATGGCTACACCTTC.

This chain uses TRBV2 with TRBJ2-1; the D gene is possibly TRBD1 (8 bases). Germline V CDR1 and CDR2: SNHLY, FYNNEI. The CDR3 loop spans 14 amino acids. Trimming took 6 bases from V and 5 from J, leaving 14 bases between them. The CDR3 DNA is TGTGCCAGCAGGAACAGGGGGGGAAACAATGAGCAGTTCTTC. Encoded protein: CASRNRGGNNEQFF.

The rearrangement joins TRBV18 to TRBJ1-1, with D possibly TRBD1 on 6 matching bases. Trimming left V 2 bases short and J 8 bases short, with 21 bases between. Germline CDR1 reads KGHSH; CDR2 reads LQKENI. The CDR3 runs 16 residues. CDR3 in DNA: TGTGCCAGCTCACCAGGGCCAGGGGAACGTTTGGGAGAAGCTTTCTTT. Its translation is CASSPGPGERLGEAFF.

The chain recombines TRBV6-5 with TRBJ2-7, with TRBD1 matching 8 bases. The CDR3 loop spans 13 amino acids. The trim removed 5 bases at V and 6 bases at J, leaving 6 bases unmatched. Germline V gene sequence: CDR1 MNHEY, CDR2 SVGAGI. In DNA form, the CDR3 reads TGTGCCAGCAGTCTCAGGGGGCCGGGCGAGCAGTACTTC. Its protein product is CASSLRGPGEQYF.

The chain joins TRBV5-4 to TRBJ2-7, with D perhaps TRBD2 (6 bases). Trimming left V 3 bases short and J 3 bases short, with 13 bases between. This CDR3 contains 14 residues. Germline V gene data show CDR1 as SGHNT and CDR2 as YYREEE (reference sequence). CDR3 sequence reads: CASSSGTGDYEQYF. CDR3 coding DNA: TGTGCCAGCAGCTCAGGGACGGGAGACTACGAGCAGTACTTC.

This clone is a singleton in its sample. The V gene is TRBV5-4, the J gene TRBJ2-7, with no clear D. Per the germline V gene, CDR1 is SGHNT and CDR2 is YYREEE (reference sequence). V lost 1 base, J lost 5 bases, and 7 bases lay in between. The CDR3 length is 12 residues. CDR3 sequence: CASSLWLDEQYF. As DNA, the CDR3 is TGTGCCAGCAGCTTGTGGCTCGACGAGCAGTACTTC.

The chain has TRBV2 and TRBJ2-3; 8 bases match TRBD1. The germline V gene encodes CDR1 SNHLY and CDR2 FYNNEI. This CDR3 comprises 14 residues. V lost 8 bases, J lost 2 bases, and 6 bases stayed unmatched. Here the CDR3 DNA reads TGTGCCAGCGGCAGGGGGCTAGACACAGATACGCAGTATTTT. Protein: CASGRGLDTDTQYF. The entire variable domain, with the rest obtained from reference TRBV2 and TRBJ2-3, is as follows: EPEVTQTPSHQVTQMGQEVILRCVPISNHLYFYWYRQILGQKVEFLVSFYNNEISEKSEIFDDQFSVERPDGSNFTLKIRSTKLEDSAMYFCASGRGLDTDTQYFGPGTRLTVL.

The genes are TRBV7-6 and TRBJ1-1; D is perhaps TRBD1 (5 bases). Trimming cost V 2 bases and J 5 bases, with 18 bases left between them. Germline CDR1 SGHVS, CDR2 FNYEAQ. The CDR3 spans 16 residues. The CDR3: CASSLTGAGPVTEAFF. The CDR3 bases are TGTGCCAGCAGCTTAACAGGAGCAGGGCCGGTGACTGAAGCTTTCTTT.

This chain joins TRBV16 and TRBJ2-7; 7 bases match TRBD1. Looked up from germline, CDR1 is KGHSY and CDR2 is FQNENV. This CDR3 is 15 amino acids long. The V segment lost 5 bases and the J segment 0 bases; nucleotides outside the gene matches: 7. This CDR3 reads CASSTPGQTSYEQYF. The DNA for the CDR3 is TGTGCCAGCAGCACCCCGGGACAGACCTCCTACGAGCAGTACTTC.

This chain links TRBV5-1 with TRBJ2-1; 14 nucleotides agree with TRBD2. CDR3 length: 17 residues. Germline lookup yields CDR1 SGHRS and CDR2 YFSETQ. After removal of 2 bases from V and 5 bases from J, the junction contained 6 bases not matched to a gene. The CDR3 nucleotides read TGCGCCAGCAGCTTTGGACTAGCGGGGGGACTGGACAATGAGCAGTTCTTC. Translated, it gives CASSFGLAGGLDNEQFF.

The chain has TRBV2 and TRBJ1-5; D not certain. Trimming cost V 4 bases and J 5 bases, with 12 bases left between them. The germline CDR1 and CDR2 sequences are SNHLY and FYNNEI. The CDR3 extends over 14 amino acids. Written as DNA, the CDR3 is TGTGCCAGCAGTGGGCGGGAAGAGTATCAGCCCCAGCATTTT. It codes for CASSGREEYQPQHF.

This clone was recorded at least ten times. The genes are TRBV18 and TRBJ1-6; 8 positions match TRBD1. The V and J ends lost 3 bases and 8 bases, in that order; junction bases with no gene match: 3. This CDR3 region has 14 residues. Germline V lookup: CDR1 KGHSH, CDR2 LQKENI. CDR3 protein: CASSPQGADSPLHF. The CDR3 nucleotides are TGTGCCAGCTCACCCCAGGGGGCGGATTCACCCCTCCACTTT.

CDR3 loop: CASSVYQGFDYGYTF. In DNA form, the CDR3 reads TGTGCCAGCAGTGTATATCAGGGATTTGACTATGGCTACACCTTC. The V gene is TRBV28, the J gene TRBJ1-2; D is possibly TRBD1 (5 bases). Trimming took off 5 bases at V and 3 bases at J, with 16 bases between the two ends. Germline lookup yields CDR1 MDHEN and CDR2 SYDVKM. The CDR3 is 15 residues long.

The rearrangement uses TRBV28 and TRBJ1-2; 10 bases are shared with TRBD1. The V segment lost 5 bases and the J segment 4 bases; nucleotides outside the gene matches: 7. This CDR3 has 15 residues. CDR1 and CDR2 (germline): MDHEN, SYDVKM. CDR3 sequence (DNA): TGTGCCAGCAGTCCGAGGGGGGACAGGGGCTATGGCTACACCTTC. Its protein product is CASSPRGDRGYGYTF.

The chain employs TRBV27 and TRBJ1-4, with D tentatively TRBD1 (6 bases). CDR3 length: 16 residues. Deletions cut 2 bases from V and 4 bases from J, with 14 bases between. Germline V CDR1 and CDR2: MNHEY, SMNVEV (reference sequence). In DNA, the CDR3 is TGTGCCAGCAGTTTAAGGGGGGGATGGGGTAATGAAAAACTGTTTTTT. This encodes CASSLRGGWGNEKLFF. Supplemented by reference TRBV27 and TRBJ1-4, the full variable domain reads EAQVTQNPRYLITVTGKKLTVTCSQNMNHEYMSWYRQDPGLGLRQIYYSMNVEVTDKGDVPEGYKVSRKEKRNFPLILESPSPNQTSLYFCASSLRGGWGNEKLFFGSGTQLSVL.

The V and J genes are TRBV7-2 and TRBJ2-7; 9 bases are shared with TRBD1. Germline CDR1 and CDR2: SGHTA and FQGNSA. The length of the CDR3 is 19 residues. V was pared by 4 bases and J by 1 base, with 17 bases of the junction left unmatched. The chain's CDR3 is CASSYKSSPNRGLSYEQYF. DNA for the CDR3: TGTGCCAGCAGCTACAAAAGCAGCCCAAACAGGGGGCTTTCCTACGAGCAGTACTTC.

The chain uses TRBV9 and TRBJ2-3; tentative D call: TRBD2 (5 bases). The CDR3 is 15 residues long. Germline assignment: CDR1 SGDLS and CDR2 YYNGEE. The V end lost 4 bases, the J end lost 2 bases, and 14 bases lay between the germline ends. CDR3 in DNA: TGTGCCAGCAGCCTCGAGGGCGTGGCCACAGATACGCAGTATTTT. It yields the protein CASSLEGVATDTQYF.